This T cell receptor (beta chain) derives from a study of T cells expressing NK-cell markers. Turning to this clonotype: The antigen remains unidentified.

Germline loops: CDR1 SGHRS, CDR2 YFSETQ. The CDR3 consists of 16 residues. General study results and limits: A range of roughly 1.0-7.0% of CD8+ T cells consisted of dominant NKG2C+ clonotypes in a handful of donors.

Each CDR3 protein gets one entry in TCRdb, which reprocessed the 5' RACE reads and gives no DNA. This listing includes 300,000 to 500,000 distinct CDR3 sequences. Sequenced input: blood T cells: a sorted CD56 or NKG2C T cell subset, CD4+ or CD8+ T cells, or bulk PBMC T cells (not recorded which). The clonotype originates from a woman between 45 and 65 years old in good health. The rearrangement uses TRBV5-1 and TRBJ2-1; absent DNA, TCRdb's TRBD1 call cannot be checked. CDR3 region: CASSPQWGAVSNEQFF.